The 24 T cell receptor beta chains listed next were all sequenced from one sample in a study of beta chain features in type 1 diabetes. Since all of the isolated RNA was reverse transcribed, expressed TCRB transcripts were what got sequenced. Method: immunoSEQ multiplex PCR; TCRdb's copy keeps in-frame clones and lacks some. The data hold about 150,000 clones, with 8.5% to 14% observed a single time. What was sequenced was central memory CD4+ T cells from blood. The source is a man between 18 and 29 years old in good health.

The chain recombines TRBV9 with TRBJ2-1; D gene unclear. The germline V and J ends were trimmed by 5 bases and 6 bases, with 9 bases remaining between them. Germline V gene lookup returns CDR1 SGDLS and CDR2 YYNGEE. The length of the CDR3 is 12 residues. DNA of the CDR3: TGTGCCAGCAGTTTCCGGGCCAATGAGCAGTTCTTC. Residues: CASSFRANEQFF.

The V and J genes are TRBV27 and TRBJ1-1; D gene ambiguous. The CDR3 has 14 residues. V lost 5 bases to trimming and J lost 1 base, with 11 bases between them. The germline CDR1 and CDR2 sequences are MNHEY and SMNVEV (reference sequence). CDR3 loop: CASSRANWNTEAFF. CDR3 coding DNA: TGTGCCAGCAGTCGAGCAAATTGGAACACTGAAGCTTTCTTT.

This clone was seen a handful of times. In DNA form, the CDR3 reads TGTGCCAGCTCACCCCAGGCGACCCAGTACTTC. Encoded protein: CASSPQATQYF. The chain recombines TRBV18 with TRBJ2-5; D gene uncertain. Trimming cost V 3 bases and J 7 bases, with 6 bases left between them. Germline values: CDR1 KGHSH, CDR2 LQKENI. CDR3 length: 11 amino acids.

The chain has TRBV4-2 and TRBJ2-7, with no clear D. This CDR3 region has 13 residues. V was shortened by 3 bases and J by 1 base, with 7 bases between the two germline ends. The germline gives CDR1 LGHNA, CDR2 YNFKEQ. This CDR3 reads CASSQAASYEQYF. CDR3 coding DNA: TGTGCCAGCAGCCAGGCTGCATCCTACGAGCAGTACTTC.

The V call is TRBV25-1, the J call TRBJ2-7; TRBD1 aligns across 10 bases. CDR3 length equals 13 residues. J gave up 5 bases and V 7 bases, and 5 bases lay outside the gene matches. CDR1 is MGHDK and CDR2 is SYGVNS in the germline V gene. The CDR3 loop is CASTRDRGHEQYF. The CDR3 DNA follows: TGTGCCAGCACTAGGGACAGGGGCCACGAGCAGTACTTC.

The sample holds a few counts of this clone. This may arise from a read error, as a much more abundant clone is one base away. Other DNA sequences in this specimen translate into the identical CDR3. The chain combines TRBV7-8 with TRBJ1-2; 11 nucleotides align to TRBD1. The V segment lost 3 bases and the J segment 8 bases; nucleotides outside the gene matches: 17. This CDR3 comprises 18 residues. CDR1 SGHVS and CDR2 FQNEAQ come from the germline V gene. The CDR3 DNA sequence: TGTGCCAGCAGCTTGTCGGAAATTGGACAGGGGGCTGGAGGGGGCTACACCTTC. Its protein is CASSLSEIGQGAGGGYTF. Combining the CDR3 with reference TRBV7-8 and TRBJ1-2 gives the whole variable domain GAGVSQSPRYKVAKRGQDVALRCDPISGHVSLFWYQQALGQGPEFLTYFQNEAQLDKSGLPSDRFFAERPEGSVSTLKIQRTQQEDSAVYLCASSLSEIGQGAGGGYTFGSGTRLTVV.

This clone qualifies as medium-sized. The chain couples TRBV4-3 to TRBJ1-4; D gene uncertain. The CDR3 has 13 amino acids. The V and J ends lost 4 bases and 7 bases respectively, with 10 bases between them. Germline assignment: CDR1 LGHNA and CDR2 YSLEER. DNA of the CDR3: TGCGCCAGCAGCCCGCCCGCGAGTGAAAAACTGTTTTTT. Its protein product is CASSPPASEKLFF.

CDR3 in DNA: TGTGCCAGCAGTGCTAACCTCAACTATGGCTACACCTTC. It yields the protein CASSANLNYGYTF. The chain combines TRBV2 with TRBJ1-2; D remains unclear. This CDR3 has 13 amino acids. The V gene's germline CDR1 is SNHLY and CDR2 FYNNEI. V was shortened by 4 bases and J by 2 bases, with 8 bases between the two germline ends.

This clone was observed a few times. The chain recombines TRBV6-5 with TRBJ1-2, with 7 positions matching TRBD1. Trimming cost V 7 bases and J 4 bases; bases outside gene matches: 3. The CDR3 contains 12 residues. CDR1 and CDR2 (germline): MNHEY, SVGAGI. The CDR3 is CASKGQPYGYTF. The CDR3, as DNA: TGTGCCAGCAAGGGACAGCCCTATGGCTACACCTTC.

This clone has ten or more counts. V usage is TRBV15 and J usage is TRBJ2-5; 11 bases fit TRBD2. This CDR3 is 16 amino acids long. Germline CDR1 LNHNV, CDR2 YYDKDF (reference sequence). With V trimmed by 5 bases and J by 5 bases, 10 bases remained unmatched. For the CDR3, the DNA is TGTGCCACCAGCTTAGGGAAGACTAGCGGGGTGGAGACCCAGTACTTC. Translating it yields CATSLGKTSGVETQYF.

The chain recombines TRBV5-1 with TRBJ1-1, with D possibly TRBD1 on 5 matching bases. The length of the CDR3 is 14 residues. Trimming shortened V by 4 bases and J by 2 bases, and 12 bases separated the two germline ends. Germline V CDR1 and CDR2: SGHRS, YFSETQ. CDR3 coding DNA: TGCGCCAGCAGCGGCGGGACGGGAAACACTGAAGCTTTCTTT. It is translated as CASSGGTGNTEAFF.

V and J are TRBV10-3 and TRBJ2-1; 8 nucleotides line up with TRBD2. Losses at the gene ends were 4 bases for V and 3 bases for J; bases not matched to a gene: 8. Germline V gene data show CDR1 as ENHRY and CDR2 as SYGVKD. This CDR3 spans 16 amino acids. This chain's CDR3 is CAISATPAGDYNEQFF. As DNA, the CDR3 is TGTGCCATCAGTGCCACCCCAGCGGGGGACTACAATGAGCAGTTCTTC.

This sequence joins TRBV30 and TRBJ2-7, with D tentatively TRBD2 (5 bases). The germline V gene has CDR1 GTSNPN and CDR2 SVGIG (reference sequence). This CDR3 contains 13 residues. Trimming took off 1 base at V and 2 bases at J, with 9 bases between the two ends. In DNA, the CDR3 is TGTGCCTGGAGTGGAGGGTCTCCCTACGAGCAGTACTTC. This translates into CAWSGGSPYEQYF.

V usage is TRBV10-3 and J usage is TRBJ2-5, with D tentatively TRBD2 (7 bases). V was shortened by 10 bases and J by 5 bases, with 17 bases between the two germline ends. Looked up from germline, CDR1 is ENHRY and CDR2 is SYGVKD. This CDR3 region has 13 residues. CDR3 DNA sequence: TGTGCCACCGCCGCGGGGGCCGGGGAGACCCAGTACTTC. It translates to CATAAGAGETQYF.

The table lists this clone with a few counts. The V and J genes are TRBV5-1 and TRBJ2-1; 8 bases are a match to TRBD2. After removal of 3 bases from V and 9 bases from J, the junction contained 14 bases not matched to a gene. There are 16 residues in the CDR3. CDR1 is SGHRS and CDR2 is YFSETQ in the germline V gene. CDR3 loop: CASSYRLAQPYGEQFF. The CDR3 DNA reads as TGCGCCAGCAGCTATAGACTAGCGCAACCCTACGGTGAGCAGTTCTTC.

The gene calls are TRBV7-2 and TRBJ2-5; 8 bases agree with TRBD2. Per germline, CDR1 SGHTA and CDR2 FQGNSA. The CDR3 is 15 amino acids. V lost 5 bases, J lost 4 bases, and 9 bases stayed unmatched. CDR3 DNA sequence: TGTGCCAGCAGCCCGCGGACTAGCCATGGAGAGACCCAGTACTTC. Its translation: CASSPRTSHGETQYF. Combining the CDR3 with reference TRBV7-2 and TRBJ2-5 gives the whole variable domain GAGVSQSPSNKVTEKGKDVELRCDPISGHTALYWYRQSLGQGLEFLIYFQGNSAPDKSGLPSDRFSAERTGGSVSTLTIQRTQQEDSAVYLCASSPRTSHGETQYFGPGTRLLVL.

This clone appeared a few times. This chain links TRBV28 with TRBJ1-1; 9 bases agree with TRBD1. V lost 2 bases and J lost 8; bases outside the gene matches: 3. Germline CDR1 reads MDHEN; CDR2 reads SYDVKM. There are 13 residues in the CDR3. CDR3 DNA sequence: TGTGCCAGCAGTTTAAGGACAGGGGAAGAAGCTTTCTTT. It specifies CASSLRTGEEAFF.

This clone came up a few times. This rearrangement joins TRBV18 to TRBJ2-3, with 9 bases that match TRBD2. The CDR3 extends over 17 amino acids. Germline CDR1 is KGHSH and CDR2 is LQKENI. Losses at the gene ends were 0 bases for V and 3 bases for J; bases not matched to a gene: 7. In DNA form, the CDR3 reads TGTGCCAGCTCACCACCAGGCCTAGCGGGAATGACAGATACGCAGTATTTT. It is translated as CASSPPGLAGMTDTQYF.

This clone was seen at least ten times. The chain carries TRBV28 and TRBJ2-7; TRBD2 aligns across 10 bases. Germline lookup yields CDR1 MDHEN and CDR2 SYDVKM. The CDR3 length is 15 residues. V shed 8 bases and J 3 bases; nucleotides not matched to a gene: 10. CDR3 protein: CASVSGASGSYEQYF. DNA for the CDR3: TGTGCCAGCGTCTCCGGGGCTAGCGGGAGCTACGAGCAGTACTTC.

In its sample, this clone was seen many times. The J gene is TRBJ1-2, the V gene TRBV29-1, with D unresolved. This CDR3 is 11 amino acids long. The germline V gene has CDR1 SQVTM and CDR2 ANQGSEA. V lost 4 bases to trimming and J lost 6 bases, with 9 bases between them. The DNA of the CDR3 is TGCAGCGTTGTTGTAGGGCATGGCTACACCTTC. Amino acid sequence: CSVVVGHGYTF.

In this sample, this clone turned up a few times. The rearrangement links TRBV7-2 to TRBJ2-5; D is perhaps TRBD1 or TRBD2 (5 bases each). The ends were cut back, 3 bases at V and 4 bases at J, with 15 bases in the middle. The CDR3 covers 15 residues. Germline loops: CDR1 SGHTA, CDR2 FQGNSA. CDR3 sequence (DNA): TGTGCCAGCAGCTTGACGGGACCAGGTCGAGAGACCCAGTACTTC. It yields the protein CASSLTGPGRETQYF.

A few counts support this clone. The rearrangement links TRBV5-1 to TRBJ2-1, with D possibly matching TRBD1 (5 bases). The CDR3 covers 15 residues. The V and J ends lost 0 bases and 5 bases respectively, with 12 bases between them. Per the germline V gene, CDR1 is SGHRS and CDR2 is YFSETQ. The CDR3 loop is CASSLGLDRNNEQFF. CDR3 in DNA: TGCGCCAGCAGCTTGGGCCTCGACAGAAACAATGAGCAGTTCTTC.

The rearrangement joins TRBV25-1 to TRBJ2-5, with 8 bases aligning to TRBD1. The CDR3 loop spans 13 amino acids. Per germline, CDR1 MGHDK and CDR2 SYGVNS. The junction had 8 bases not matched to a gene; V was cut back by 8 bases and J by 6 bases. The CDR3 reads CASATGDQKTQYF. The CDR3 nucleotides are TGTGCCAGCGCGACAGGGGATCAAAAGACCCAGTACTTC.

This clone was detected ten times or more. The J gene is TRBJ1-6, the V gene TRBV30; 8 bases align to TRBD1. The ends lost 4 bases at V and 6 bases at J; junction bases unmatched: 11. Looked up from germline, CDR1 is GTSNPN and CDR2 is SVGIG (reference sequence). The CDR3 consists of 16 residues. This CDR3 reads CAWIPLGQGANSPLHF. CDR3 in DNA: TGTGCCTGGATCCCTTTGGGGCAGGGGGCTAATTCACCCCTCCACTTT. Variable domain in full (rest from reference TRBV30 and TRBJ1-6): SQTIHQWPATLVQPVGSPLSLECTVEGTSNPNLYWYRQAAGRGLQLLFYSVGIGQISSEVPQNLSASRPQDRQFILSSKKLLLSDSGFYLCAWIPLGQGANSPLHFGNGTRLTVT.